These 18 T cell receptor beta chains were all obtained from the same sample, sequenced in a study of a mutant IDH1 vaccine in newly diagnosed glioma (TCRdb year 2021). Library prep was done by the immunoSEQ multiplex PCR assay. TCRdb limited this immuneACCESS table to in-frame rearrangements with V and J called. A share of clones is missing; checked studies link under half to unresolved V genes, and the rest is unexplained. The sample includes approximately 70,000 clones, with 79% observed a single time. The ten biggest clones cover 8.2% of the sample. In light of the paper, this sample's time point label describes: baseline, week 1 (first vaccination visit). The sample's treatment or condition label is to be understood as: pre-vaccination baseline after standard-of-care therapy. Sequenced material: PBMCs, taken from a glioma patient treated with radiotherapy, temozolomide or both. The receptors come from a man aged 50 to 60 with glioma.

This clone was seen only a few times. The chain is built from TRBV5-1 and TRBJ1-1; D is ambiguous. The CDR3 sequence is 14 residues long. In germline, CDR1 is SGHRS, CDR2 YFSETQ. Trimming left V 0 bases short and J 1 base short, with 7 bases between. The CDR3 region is CASSLDSKNTEAFF. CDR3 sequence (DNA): TGCGCCAGCAGCTTGGACAGTAAGAACACTGAAGCTTTCTTT.

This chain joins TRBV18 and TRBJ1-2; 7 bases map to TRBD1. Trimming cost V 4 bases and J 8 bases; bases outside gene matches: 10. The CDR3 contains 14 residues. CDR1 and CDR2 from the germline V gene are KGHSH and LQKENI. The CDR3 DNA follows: TGTGCCAGCTCACGAACCCGTCAGGGGGAGGGCTACACCTTC. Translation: CASSRTRQGEGYTF.

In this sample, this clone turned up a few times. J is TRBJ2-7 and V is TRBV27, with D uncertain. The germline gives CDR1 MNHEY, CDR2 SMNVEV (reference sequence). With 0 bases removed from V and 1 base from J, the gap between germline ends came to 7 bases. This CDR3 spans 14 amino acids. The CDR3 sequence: CASSLSGLSYEQYF. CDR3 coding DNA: TGTGCCAGCAGTTTATCGGGTTTATCCTACGAGCAGTACTTC.

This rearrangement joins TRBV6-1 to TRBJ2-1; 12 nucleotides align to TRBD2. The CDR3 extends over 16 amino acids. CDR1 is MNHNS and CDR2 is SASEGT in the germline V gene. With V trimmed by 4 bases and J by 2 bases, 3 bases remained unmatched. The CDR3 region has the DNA TGTGCCAGCAGTGGGAGACTAGCGGGGGCCTACAATGAGCAGTTCTTC. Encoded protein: CASSGRLAGAYNEQFF.

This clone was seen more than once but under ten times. DNA of the CDR3: TGTGCCAGTAGTATTGGCAGGGGGCGAGTGTACGAGCAGTACTTC. Translated: CASSIGRGRVYEQYF. This chain connects TRBV19 to TRBJ2-7, with 8 bases that match TRBD1. Losses at the gene ends were 3 bases for V and 4 bases for J; bases not matched to a gene: 8. The CDR3 is 15 amino acids. From germline, CDR1 is LNHDA and CDR2 SQIVND (reference sequence).

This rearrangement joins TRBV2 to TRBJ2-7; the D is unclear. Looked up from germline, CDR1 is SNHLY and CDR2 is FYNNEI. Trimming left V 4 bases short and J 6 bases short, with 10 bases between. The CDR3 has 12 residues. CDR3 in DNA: TGTGCCAGCAGTGCCGACGTCCCCGAGCAGTACTTC. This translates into CASSADVPEQYF. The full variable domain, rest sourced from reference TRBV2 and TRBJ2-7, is EPEVTQTPSHQVTQMGQEVILRCVPISNHLYFYWYRQILGQKVEFLVSFYNNEISEKSEIFDDQFSVERPDGSNFTLKIRSTKLEDSAMYFCASSADVPEQYFGPGTRLTVT.

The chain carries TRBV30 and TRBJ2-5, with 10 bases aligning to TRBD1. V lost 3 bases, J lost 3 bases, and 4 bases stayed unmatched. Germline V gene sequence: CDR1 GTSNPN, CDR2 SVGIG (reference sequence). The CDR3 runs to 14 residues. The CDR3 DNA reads TGTGCCTGGAGGAGACAGGGGGCTGAAGAGACCCAGTACTTC. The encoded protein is CAWRRQGAEETQYF.

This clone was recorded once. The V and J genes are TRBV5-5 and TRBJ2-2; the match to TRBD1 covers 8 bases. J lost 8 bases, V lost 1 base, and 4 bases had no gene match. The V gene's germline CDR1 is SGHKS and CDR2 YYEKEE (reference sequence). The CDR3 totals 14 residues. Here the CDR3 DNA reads TGTGCCAGCAGCTTGATGACAGGGGAGGGGGAGCTGTTTTTT. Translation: CASSLMTGEGELFF.

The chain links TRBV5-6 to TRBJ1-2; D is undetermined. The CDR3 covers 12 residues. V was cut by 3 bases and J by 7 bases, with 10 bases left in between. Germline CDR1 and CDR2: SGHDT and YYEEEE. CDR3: CASSSWRGGYTF. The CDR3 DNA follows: TGTGCCAGCAGCTCCTGGAGAGGTGGCTACACCTTC. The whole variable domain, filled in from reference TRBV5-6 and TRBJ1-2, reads DAGVTQSPTHLIKTRGQQVTLRCSPKSGHDTVSWYQQALGQGPQFIFQYYEEEERQRGNFPDRFSGHQFPNYSSELNVNALLLGDSALYLCASSSWRGGYTFGSGTRLTVV.

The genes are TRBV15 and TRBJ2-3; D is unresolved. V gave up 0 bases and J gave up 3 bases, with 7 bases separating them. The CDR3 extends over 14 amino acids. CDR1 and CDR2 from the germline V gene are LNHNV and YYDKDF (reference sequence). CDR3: CATSRDASTDTQYF. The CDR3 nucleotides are TGTGCCACCAGCAGAGACGCCAGTACAGATACGCAGTATTTT.

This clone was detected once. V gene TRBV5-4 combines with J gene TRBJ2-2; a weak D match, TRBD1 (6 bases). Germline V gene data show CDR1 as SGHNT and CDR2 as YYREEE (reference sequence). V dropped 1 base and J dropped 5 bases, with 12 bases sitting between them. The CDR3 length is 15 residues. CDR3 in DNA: TGTGCCAGCAGCTTGCAGGGGCCGAGAACCGGGGAGCTGTTTTTT. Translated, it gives CASSLQGPRTGELFF.

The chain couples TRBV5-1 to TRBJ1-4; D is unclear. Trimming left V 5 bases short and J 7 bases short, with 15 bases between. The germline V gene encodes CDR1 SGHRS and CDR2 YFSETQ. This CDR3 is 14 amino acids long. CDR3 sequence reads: CASSLDGGSEKLFF. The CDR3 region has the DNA TGCGCCAGCAGTCTTGACGGAGGGAGTGAAAAACTGTTTTTT.

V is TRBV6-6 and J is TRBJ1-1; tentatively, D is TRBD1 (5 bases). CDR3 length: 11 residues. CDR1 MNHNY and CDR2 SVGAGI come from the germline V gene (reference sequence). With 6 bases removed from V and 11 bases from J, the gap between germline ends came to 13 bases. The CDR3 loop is CASSNEGPAFF. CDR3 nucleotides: TGTGCCAGCAGCAACGAGGGGCCGGCTTTCTTT.

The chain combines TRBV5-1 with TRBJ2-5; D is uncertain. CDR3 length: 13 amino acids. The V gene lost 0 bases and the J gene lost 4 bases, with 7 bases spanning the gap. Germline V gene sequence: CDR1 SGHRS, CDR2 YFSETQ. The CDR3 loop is CASSLGGPETQYF. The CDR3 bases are TGCGCCAGCAGCTTGGGGGGTCCAGAGACCCAGTACTTC.

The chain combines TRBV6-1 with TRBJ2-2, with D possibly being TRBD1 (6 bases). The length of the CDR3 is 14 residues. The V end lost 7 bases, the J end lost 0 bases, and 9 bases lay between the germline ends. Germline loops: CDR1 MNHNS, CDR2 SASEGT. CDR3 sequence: CASKPGANTGELFF. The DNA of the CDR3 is TGTGCCAGCAAACCAGGGGCGAACACCGGGGAGCTGTTTTTT.

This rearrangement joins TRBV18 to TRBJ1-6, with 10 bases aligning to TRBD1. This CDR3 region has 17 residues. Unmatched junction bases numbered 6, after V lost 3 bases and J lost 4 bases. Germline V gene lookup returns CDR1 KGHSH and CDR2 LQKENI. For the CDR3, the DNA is TGTGCCAGCTCACCCGGGACAGGGGTGTCTTATAATTCACCCCTCCACTTT. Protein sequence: CASSPGTGVSYNSPLHF.

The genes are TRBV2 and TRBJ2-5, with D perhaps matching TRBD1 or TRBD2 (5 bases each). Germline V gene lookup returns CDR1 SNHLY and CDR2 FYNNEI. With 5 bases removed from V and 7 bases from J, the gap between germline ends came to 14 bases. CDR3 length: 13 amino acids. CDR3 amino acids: CASSRDGPGTQYF. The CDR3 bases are TGTGCCAGCAGTCGGGACGGACCTGGGACCCAGTACTTC.

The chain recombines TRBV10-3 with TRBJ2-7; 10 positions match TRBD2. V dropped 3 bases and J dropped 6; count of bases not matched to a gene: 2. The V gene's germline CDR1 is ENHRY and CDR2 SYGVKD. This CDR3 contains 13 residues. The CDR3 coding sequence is TGTGCCATCAGTGAAGCGGGGGGGCCCGAGCAGTACTTC. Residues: CAISEAGGPEQYF.